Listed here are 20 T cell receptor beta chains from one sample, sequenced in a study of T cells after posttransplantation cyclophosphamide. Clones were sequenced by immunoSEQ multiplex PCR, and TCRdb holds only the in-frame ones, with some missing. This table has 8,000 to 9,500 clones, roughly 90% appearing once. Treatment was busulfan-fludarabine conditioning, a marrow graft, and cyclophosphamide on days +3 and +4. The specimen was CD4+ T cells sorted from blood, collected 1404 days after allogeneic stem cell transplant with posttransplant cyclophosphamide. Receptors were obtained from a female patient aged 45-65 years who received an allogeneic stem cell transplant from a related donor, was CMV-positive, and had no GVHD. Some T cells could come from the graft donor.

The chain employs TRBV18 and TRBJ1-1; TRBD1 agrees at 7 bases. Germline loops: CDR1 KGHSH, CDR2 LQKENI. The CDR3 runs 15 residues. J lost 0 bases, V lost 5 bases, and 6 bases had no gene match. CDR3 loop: CASSSTTGLNTEAFF. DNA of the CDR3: TGTGCCAGCTCATCGACGACAGGGCTGAACACTGAAGCTTTCTTT.

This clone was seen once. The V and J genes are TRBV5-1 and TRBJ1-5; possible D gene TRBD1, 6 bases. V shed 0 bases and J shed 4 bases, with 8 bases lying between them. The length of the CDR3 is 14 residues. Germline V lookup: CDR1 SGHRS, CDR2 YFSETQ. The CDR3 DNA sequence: TGCGCCAGCAGCTTGGAGACAGGAAATCAGCCCCAGCATTTT. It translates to CASSLETGNQPQHF. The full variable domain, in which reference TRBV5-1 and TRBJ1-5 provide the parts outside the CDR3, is KAGVTQTPRYLIKTRGQQVTLSCSPISGHRSVSWYQQTPGQGLQFLFEYFSETQRNKGNFPGRFSGRQFSNSRSEMNVSTLELGDSALYLCASSLETGNQPQHFGDGTRLSIL.

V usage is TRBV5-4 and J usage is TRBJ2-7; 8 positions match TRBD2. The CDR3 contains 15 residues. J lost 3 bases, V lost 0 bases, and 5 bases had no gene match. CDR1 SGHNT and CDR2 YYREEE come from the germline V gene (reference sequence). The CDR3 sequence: CASSLASGSFYEQYF. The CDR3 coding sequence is TGTGCCAGCAGCTTGGCAAGCGGGAGCTTCTACGAGCAGTACTTC.

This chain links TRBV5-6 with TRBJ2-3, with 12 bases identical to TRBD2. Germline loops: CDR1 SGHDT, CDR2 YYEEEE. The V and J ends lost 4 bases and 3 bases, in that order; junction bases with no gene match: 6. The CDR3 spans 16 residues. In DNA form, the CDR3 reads TGTGCCAGCAGCCCTCAGACTAGCGGGAGAACAGATACGCAGTATTTT. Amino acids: CASSPQTSGRTDTQYF.

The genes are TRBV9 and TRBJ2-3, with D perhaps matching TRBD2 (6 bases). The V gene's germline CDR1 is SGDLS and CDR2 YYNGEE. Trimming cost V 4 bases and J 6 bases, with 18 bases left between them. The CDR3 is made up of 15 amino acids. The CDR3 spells CASSPLGGNPDTQYF. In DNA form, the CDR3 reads TGTGCCAGCAGCCCTCTTGGGGGGAATCCCGATACGCAGTATTTT.

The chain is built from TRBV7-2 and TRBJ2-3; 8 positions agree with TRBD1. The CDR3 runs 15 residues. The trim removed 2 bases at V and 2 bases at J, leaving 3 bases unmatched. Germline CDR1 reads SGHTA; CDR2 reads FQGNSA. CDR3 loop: CASSLRGQDTDTQYF. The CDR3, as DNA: TGTGCCAGCAGCTTACGGGGACAGGACACAGATACGCAGTATTTT. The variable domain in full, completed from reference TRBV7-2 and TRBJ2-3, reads GAGVSQSPSNKVTEKGKDVELRCDPISGHTALYWYRQSLGQGLEFLIYFQGNSAPDKSGLPSDRFSAERTGGSVSTLTIQRTQQEDSAVYLCASSLRGQDTDTQYFGPGTRLTVL.

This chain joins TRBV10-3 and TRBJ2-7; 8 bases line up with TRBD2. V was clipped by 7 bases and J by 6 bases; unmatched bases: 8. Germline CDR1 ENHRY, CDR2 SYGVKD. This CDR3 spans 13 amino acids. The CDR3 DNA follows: TGTGCCATCAATAGCGGGAACTACGTCGAGCAGTACTTC. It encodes CAINSGNYVEQYF.

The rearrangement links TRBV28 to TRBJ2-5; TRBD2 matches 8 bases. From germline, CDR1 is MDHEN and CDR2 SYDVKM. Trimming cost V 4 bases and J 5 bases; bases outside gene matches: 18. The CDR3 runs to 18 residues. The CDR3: CASSSWGWPAGVVETQYF. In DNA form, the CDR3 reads TGTGCCAGCAGTTCATGGGGTTGGCCAGCGGGAGTGGTGGAGACCCAGTACTTC.

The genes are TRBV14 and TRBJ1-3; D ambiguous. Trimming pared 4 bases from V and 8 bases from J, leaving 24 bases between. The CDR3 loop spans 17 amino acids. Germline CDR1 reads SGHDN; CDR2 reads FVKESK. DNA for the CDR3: TGTGCCAGCAGCCGAGGGAGACGGCGTCTACGGGTGGACACCATATATTTT. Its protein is CASSRGRRRLRVDTIYF.

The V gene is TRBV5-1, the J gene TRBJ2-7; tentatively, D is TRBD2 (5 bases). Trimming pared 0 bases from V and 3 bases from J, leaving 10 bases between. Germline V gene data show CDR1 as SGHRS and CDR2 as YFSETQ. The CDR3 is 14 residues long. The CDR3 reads CASSLGPEGYEQYF. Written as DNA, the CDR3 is TGCGCCAGCAGCTTGGGCCCAGAGGGCTACGAGCAGTACTTC.

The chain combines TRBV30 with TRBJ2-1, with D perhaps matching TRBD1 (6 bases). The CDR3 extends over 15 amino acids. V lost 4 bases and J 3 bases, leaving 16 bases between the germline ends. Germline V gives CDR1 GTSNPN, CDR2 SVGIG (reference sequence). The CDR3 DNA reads TGTGCCTGGATAAAAGCTGGGGGCTACTACAATGAGCAGTTCTTC. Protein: CAWIKAGGYYNEQFF.

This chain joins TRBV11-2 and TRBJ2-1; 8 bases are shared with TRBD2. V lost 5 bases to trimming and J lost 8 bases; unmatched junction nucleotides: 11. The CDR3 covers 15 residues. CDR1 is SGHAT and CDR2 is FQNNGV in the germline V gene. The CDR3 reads CASSPSGSSVDEQFF. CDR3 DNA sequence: TGTGCCAGCAGCCCGAGCGGGAGTTCGGTCGATGAGCAGTTCTTC.

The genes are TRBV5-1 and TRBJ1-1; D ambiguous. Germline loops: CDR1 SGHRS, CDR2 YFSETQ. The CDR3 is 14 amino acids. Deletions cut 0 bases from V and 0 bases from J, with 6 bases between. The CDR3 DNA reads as TGCGCCAGCAGCTTGGTAAGCCTGAACACTGAAGCTTTCTTT. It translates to CASSLVSLNTEAFF.

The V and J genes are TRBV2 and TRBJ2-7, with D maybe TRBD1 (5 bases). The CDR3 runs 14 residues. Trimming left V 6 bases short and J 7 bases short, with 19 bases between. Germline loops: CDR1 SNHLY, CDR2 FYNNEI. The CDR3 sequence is CASSSRTRVSEQYF. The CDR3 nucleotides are TGTGCCAGCAGCTCCCGGACACGGGTTTCAGAGCAGTACTTC.

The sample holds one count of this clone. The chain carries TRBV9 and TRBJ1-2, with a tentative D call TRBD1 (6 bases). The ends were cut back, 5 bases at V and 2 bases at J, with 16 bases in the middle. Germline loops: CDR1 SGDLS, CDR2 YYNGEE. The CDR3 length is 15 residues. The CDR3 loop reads CASSNRQAQNYGYTF. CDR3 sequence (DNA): TGTGCCAGCAGTAACAGACAGGCCCAAAACTATGGCTACACCTTC.

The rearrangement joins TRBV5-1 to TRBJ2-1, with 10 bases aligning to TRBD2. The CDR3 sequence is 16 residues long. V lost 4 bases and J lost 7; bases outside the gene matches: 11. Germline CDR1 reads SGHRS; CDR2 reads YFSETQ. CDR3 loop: CASSGELAGSRNEQFF. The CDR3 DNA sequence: TGCGCCAGCAGCGGCGAACTAGCGGGATCACGGAATGAGCAGTTCTTC.

The CDR3 nucleotides read TGTGCTAGTGGTTTAGGGACAGCTAGCCCTGAAGAGACCCAGTACTTC. Translated: CASGLGTASPEETQYF. The V and J genes are TRBV12-5 and TRBJ2-5; 7 positions agree with TRBD1. The V and J ends lost 3 bases and 3 bases, in that order; junction bases with no gene match: 10. In germline, CDR1 is LGHNT, CDR2 FRNRAP. The CDR3 is 16 amino acids.

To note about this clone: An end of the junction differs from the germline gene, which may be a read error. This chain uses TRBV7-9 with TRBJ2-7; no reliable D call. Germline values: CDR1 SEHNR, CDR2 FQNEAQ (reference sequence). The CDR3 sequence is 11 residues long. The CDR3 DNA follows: TGTGCCAGCAGCTTAGCGGTGGTACAGAACTTC. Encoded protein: CASSLAVVQNF.

The CDR3 DNA sequence: TGTGCCAGCAGCGCCCGCGGGAGGGGAAACACTGAAGCTTTCTTT. Its protein product is CASSARGRGNTEAFF. V gene TRBV9 combines with J gene TRBJ1-1, with D possibly matching TRBD1 (5 bases). Per germline, CDR1 SGDLS and CDR2 YYNGEE. Trimming shortened V by 3 bases and J by 2 bases, and 14 bases separated the two germline ends. The length of the CDR3 is 15 residues. Full variable domain (outside the CDR3, taken from reference TRBV9 and TRBJ1-1): DSGVTQTPKHLITATGQRVTLRCSPRSGDLSVYWYQQSLDQGLQFLIQYYNGEERAKGNILERFSAQQFPDLHSELNLSSLELGDSALYFCASSARGRGNTEAFFGQGTRLTVV.

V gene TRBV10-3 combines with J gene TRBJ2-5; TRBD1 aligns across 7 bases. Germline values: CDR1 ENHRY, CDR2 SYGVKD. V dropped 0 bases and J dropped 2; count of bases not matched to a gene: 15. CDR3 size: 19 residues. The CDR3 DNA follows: TGTGCCATCAGTGAGTCAGCGCAGGGGGTTTACCCAGGGCAAGAGACCCAGTACTTC. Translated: CAISESAQGVYPGQETQYF.